This TCR beta chain was obtained from a study of T cells in tuberculosis. Whole-study context: IGRA-negative adolescents, IGRA-positive adolescents with latent tuberculosis and adults with active tuberculosis formed this South African cohort.

Study outcomes and limitations: Shorter CDR3-alpha in active tuberculosis partly drove smaller distances.

Tuberculin skin test and IGRA determined adolescents' latent tuberculosis status at entry. Remarks on this clone: Its cognate antigen is unknown.

Produced via immunoSEQ multiplex PCR; TCRdb's table is partial and in-frame only. The data contain 40,000 to 50,000 clones, roughly 96% of them singletons. The sample taken for sequencing was PBMCs. This clonotype was obtained from a donor between 10 and 35 years old with latent tuberculosis or without tuberculosis infection.

The CDR3 DNA sequence: TGTGCCAGCAGCCGCAGGGGCGGTGGTGTGAGCAATCAGCCCCAGCATTTT. This sequence encodes CASSRRGGGVSNQPQHF. V and J are TRBV5-4 and TRBJ1-5; D might be TRBD1 (6 bases). The germline V and J ends were trimmed by 4 bases and 1 base, with 18 bases remaining between them. CDR1 and CDR2 (germline): SGHNT, YYREEE (reference sequence). The CDR3 extends over 17 amino acids.